The 3 T cell receptor beta chains below come from one sample, sequenced in a study of shared clonotypes between healthy human individuals. The naive CD8 fraction comprised CD45RO-negative cells positively selected for CCR7 and excluded terminally differentiated effector memory CD45RA+ cells. The data were produced by immunoSEQ multiplex PCR, yet TCRdb's version contains in-frame clones alone and is incomplete. This sample has around 2,000,000 clones, with about 93% found just once. Sequenced sample: naive CD8+ T cells from PBMCs. The source of these receptors is a man younger than 30 in good health. Some clones in this sample may be carry-over from other donors' samples.

V gene TRBV4-1 combines with J gene TRBJ1-5; TRBD1 matches 7 bases. The CDR3 spans 15 residues. Losses at the gene ends were 4 bases for V and 2 bases for J; bases not matched to a gene: 5. Germline loops: CDR1 MGHRA, CDR2 YSYEKL. The CDR3 coding sequence is TGCGCCAGCAGCCCAGGGACAGTTGGCAATCAGCCCCAGCATTTT. Its translation: CASSPGTVGNQPQHF.

The chain carries TRBV4-2 and TRBJ2-7, with no clear D. Trimming stripped 0 bases from V and 3 bases from J, with 15 bases between. The germline CDR1 and CDR2 sequences are LGHNA and YNFKEQ. There are 16 residues in the CDR3. The CDR3 sequence is CASSQDRQSEDYEQYF. The CDR3 bases are TGTGCCAGCAGCCAAGACAGGCAGTCAGAAGACTACGAGCAGTACTTC.

This clone was picked up one time. This rearrangement joins TRBV28 to TRBJ2-2; D is possibly TRBD1 (6 bases). With 3 bases removed from V and 5 bases from J, the gap between germline ends came to 13 bases. Germline V CDR1 and CDR2: MDHEN, SYDVKM. The CDR3 has 15 residues. CDR3 coding DNA: TGTGCCAGCAGTTTTGAACAGGGTCAAACCGGGGAGCTGTTTTTT. It translates to CASSFEQGQTGELFF.